The T cell receptor (beta chain) described here comes from a study of blood T cell repertoires in COVID-19. On the study more broadly: Donors in the United States, Italy and Spain gave samples during acute or convalescent COVID-19. T cells, B-cell-depleted T cells, or PBMCs supplied cDNA or gDNA.

Measured with immunoSEQ multiplex PCR; TCRdb has only the in-frame clones, and not every one. The data show under 500,000 clones, 80% to 90% seen once. Cohort 3 recovered donors had two negative PCRs, clearance, or symptom resolution. This receptor was taken from a man under 40 who had recovered from COVID-19. Sequencing was performed on PBMCs or T cells enriched from blood (not recorded which).

This CDR3 reads CATSRDRWGGYGYTF. The CDR3, as DNA: TGTGCCACCAGCAGAGATCGGTGGGGAGGGTATGGCTACACCTTC. The V call is TRBV15, the J call TRBJ1-2; D unclear. V was cut by 0 bases and J by 5 bases, with 13 bases left in between. Per the germline V gene, CDR1 is LNHNV and CDR2 is YYDKDF (reference sequence). The length of the CDR3 is 15 residues. Using reference TRBV15 and TRBJ1-2 for the parts outside the CDR3, the full variable domain is DAMVIQNPRYQVTQFGKPVTLSCSQTLNHNVMYWYQQKSSQAPKLLFHYYDKDFNNEADTPDNFQSRRPNTSFCFLDIRSPGLGDTAMYLCATSRDRWGGYGYTFGSGTRLTVV.